Following are 3 T cell receptor beta chains from one sample sequenced in a study of regulatory T cells in long-lasting Graves disease. Construction of TCR beta libraries relied on iRepertoire HTBI primers and on Arm-PCR targeting CDR3 regions. MiXCR, run by TCRdb on the multiplex PCR reads, gives a single entry per CDR3 protein. The sample includes approximately 560,000 distinct CDR3 sequences, roughly 16% seen only once; the top ten take approximately 12%. Time point given: newly diagnosed GD, antithyroid drugs for less than 3 months. Scientists built the TCR library using RNA that was extracted from PBMCs. The same specimen was also included in a second study, on T cells in Graves' hyperthyroidism and ophthalmopathy.

Sequences were derived from peripheral blood mononuclear cells (PBMCs), sampled at new diagnosis, from a patient treated with antithyroid drugs. These receptors were taken from a young man with Graves disease.

CDR3 bases: TGTGCCAGCAGCCAAGGGGTGGGCCTCGCCGGGGAGCTGTTTTTT. Its protein is CASSQGVGLAGELFF. This chain joins TRBV3-1 and TRBJ2-2; D unclear. The CDR3 has 15 amino acids. The V end was cut by 1 base, the J end by 6 bases, with 12 bases between. CDR1 and CDR2 from the germline V gene are LGHDT and YNNKEL (reference sequence).

The gene calls are TRBV10-3 and TRBJ2-1, with 11 bases aligning to TRBD2. V lost 2 bases and J lost 2; bases outside the gene matches: 5. Germline CDR1 and CDR2: ENHRY and SYGVKD. The CDR3 runs 17 residues. The chain's CDR3 is CAISEVGLAEAYNEQFF. As DNA, the CDR3 is TGTGCCATCAGTGAGGTGGGACTAGCGGAGGCCTACAATGAGCAGTTCTTC.

This clonotype was picked up many times. The chain links TRBV10-3 to TRBJ1-6, with TRBD1 matching 7 bases. Germline CDR1 reads ENHRY; CDR2 reads SYGVKD. The junction had 2 bases not matched to a gene; V was cut back by 6 bases and J by 6 bases. The CDR3 runs to 13 residues. The chain's CDR3 is CAISGQVNSPLHF. CDR3 sequence (DNA): TGTGCCATCAGCGGACAGGTTAATTCACCCCTCCACTTT.